The T cell receptor (beta chain) described here comes from a study of OX40 agonist ivuxolimab in advanced cancers. Some background on the complete study: Ivuxolimab was a fully human IgG2 agonistic monoclonal antibody targeting the costimulatory receptor OX40 (CD134). Intravenous ivuxolimab was administered to patients every 2 weeks at six dose levels: 0.01, 0.1, 0.3, 1.5, 3 and 10 mg/kg. Of the roughly 51 dose-escalation patients, hepatocellular carcinoma was present in about 19, melanoma in approximately 15, renal cell carcinoma in 9 and head and neck cancer in 9. A male proportion of roughly 80% and a mean age of approximately 55 years, ranging from 23 to 79, were recorded for the dose-escalation cohort. Prior anti-PD-1, anti-PD-L1 or anti-CTLA-4 therapy was permitted, and 30% to 45% of dose-escalation patients had received checkpoint inhibitors. Partial responses occurred in three dose-escalation patients, of whom one had hepatocellular carcinoma and two had cutaneous melanoma. The purpose of peripheral TCRbeta sequencing was to test whether ivuxolimab changed TCR sequence diversity and led to clonal T-cell expansion. The paper reports the monotherapy dose-escalation portion (N of about 54 patients) of the phase I ivuxolimab trial.

As for this clone: The target of this receptor is not known. The record has no base qualities; no much larger clone is one base away.

The trial excluded patients who had a history of autoimmune disease or who were on systemic immunosuppression. In every dose cohort, peripheral blood was drawn for TCR sequencing at baseline, cycle 4 day 1, and cycle 7 day 1. Samples came from an open-label, multicenter, first-in-human phase I dose-escalation trial of ivuxolimab. Adults with locally advanced or metastatic head and neck squamous cell, hepatocellular, melanoma or renal cell carcinoma were enrolled in the trial. Before TCR sequencing, CD4+ T cells and CD8+ T cells were sorted from peripheral blood as separate populations. For sequencing of the TCRbeta CDR3 region, genomic DNA was extracted from the sorted cells. TCRbeta CDR3 regions were sequenced using the immunoSEQ Assay. The table was pulled from immuneACCESS by TCRdb, which kept in-frame rearrangements only. Such tables lose some clones; where checked, under half of the loss comes from unresolved V genes, and the rest has no known cause. This sample is represented by 15,000 to 20,000 clones; 73% of them were singletons. Clones ranked in the top ten supply roughly 26% of the sample.

The germline V gene provides CDR1 SGDLS and CDR2 YYNGEE. V is shortened by 4 bases, J by 4 bases, and the region joining them spans 9 bases. The CDR3 has 12 amino acids, counting the end cysteine and phenylalanine. The DNA shown is the 36-base CDR3, in frame from base 1. The paper as a whole reports these results and caveats: Which antigens the clonally expanded peripheral T cells were specific for was not determined. After ivuxolimab, expanded clones were on average more numerous among CD8+ T cells than among CD4+ T cells. In the 0.1-3.0 mg/kg groups, partial responders had among the lowest normalized peripheral clonal expansion, particularly in CD8+ T cells. Clonal expansion of both CD4+ and CD8+ blood T cells was observed from baseline to week 6 at doses 0.1 to 3.0 mg/kg. Low levels of normalized T-cell clonal expansion were also seen in some patients who did not respond.

The sequences come from CD4+ or CD8+ T cells sorted from blood, collected in a trial of the OX40 agonist ivuxolimab. The rearrangement combines TRBV9 with TRBJ2-7; the D gene is unclear. The source is an adult with an advanced solid tumor such as melanoma, head and neck, liver or kidney cancer. The DNA is TGTGCCAGCAGCCCCCCCGGGTACGAGCAGTACTTC. It translates as CASSPPGYEQYF.